One sample yielded the 24 T cell receptor beta chains listed below, sequenced in a study of OX40 agonist ivuxolimab in advanced cancers. Produced via immunoSEQ multiplex PCR; TCRdb's table is partial and in-frame only. The sample shows tens of thousands of clones, approximately 86% of them seen only once. The source material was CD4+ or CD8+ T cells sorted from blood, sampled in a trial of the OX40 agonist ivuxolimab. These receptors were collected from an adult with an advanced solid tumor such as melanoma, head and neck, liver or kidney cancer.

The chain employs TRBV19 and TRBJ2-6, with D perhaps assigned TRBD1 or TRBD2 (6 bases each). Germline lookup yields CDR1 LNHDA and CDR2 SQIVND (reference sequence). The CDR3 has 17 amino acids. Trimming shortened V by 6 bases and J by 2 bases, and 17 bases separated the two germline ends. The CDR3 DNA reads TGTGCCAGTAGCCGCCCCGGGGGCTTAGCTGGGGCCAACGTCCTGACTTTC. As protein: CASSRPGGLAGANVLTF. Drawing the rest from reference TRBV19 and TRBJ2-6, the complete variable domain is DGGITQSPKYLFRKEGQNVTLSCEQNLNHDAMYWYRQDPGQGLRLIYYSQIVNDFQKGDIAEGYSVSREKKESFPLTVTSAQKNPTAFYLCASSRPGGLAGANVLTFGAGSRLTVL.

This sequence joins TRBV5-1 and TRBJ2-3; D possibly corresponds to TRBD1 (5 bases). V lost 2 bases and J lost 12, with 19 bases in between. The CDR3 consists of 14 residues. The V gene's germline CDR1 is SGHRS and CDR2 YFSETQ. CDR3 amino acids: CASSLGGQGLSQYF. DNA for the CDR3: TGCGCCAGCAGCTTAGGCGGTCAGGGCCTGTCTCAGTATTTT.

In nucleotides, the CDR3 is TGTGCCAGCAGCTACTCCGGGACTAGCGGGGATGAGCTGTTTTTT. It encodes CASSYSGTSGDELFF. The chain uses TRBV7-7 and TRBJ2-2; 13 bases agree with TRBD2. Germline V lookup: CDR1 SSHAT, CDR2 FNYEAQ (reference sequence). The CDR3 is 15 residues long. J gave up 11 bases and V 4 bases, and 7 bases lay outside the gene matches. The complete variable domain, with remaining parts taken from reference TRBV7-7 and TRBJ2-2, reads GAGVSQSPRYKVTKRGQDVTLRCDPISSHATLYWYQQALGQGPEFLTYFNYEAQPDKSGLPSDRFSAERPEGSISTLTIQRTEQRDSAMYRCASSYSGTSGDELFFGEGSRLTVL.

The count of this clone is one. The rearrangement joins TRBV9 to TRBJ2-3; D gene unclear. The length of the CDR3 is 14 residues. Germline lookup yields CDR1 SGDLS and CDR2 YYNGEE. The germline V and J ends were trimmed by 0 bases and 4 bases, with 9 bases remaining between them. In nucleotides, the CDR3 is TGTGCCAGCAGCGTAGAAGGGTTATCAGATACGCAGTATTTT. Translation: CASSVEGLSDTQYF.

CDR3 sequence (DNA): TGTGCCAGCACTTTGGTGGTGGAGGGTTATAATTCACCCCTCCACTTT. It is translated as CASTLVVEGYNSPLHF. V and J are TRBV28 and TRBJ1-6; no reliable D call. With 7 bases removed from V and 4 bases from J, the gap between germline ends came to 17 bases. From germline, CDR1 is MDHEN and CDR2 SYDVKM. The CDR3 runs to 16 residues.

The chain links TRBV29-1 to TRBJ2-1; D may be TRBD2 (6 bases). CDR1 and CDR2 (germline): SQVTM, ANQGSEA. Trimming took off 7 bases at V and 3 bases at J, with 22 bases between the two ends. The CDR3 runs to 16 residues. CDR3 in DNA: TGCAGCGGGGCGGGGACCCCCGACGGTGGCTACAATGAGCAGTTCTTC. This encodes CSGAGTPDGGYNEQFF.

The chain couples TRBV7-8 to TRBJ1-2; TRBD1 is a possible D gene (5 bases). V was cut by 6 bases and J by 8 bases, with 22 bases left in between. The CDR3 covers 15 residues. The germline gives CDR1 SGHVS, CDR2 FQNEAQ. CDR3 loop: CASRGGAGAHGGYTF. The CDR3 DNA is TGTGCCAGCAGGGGGGGTGCCGGAGCACATGGCGGCTACACCTTC.

The table lists this clone with a count of one. The chain carries TRBV15 and TRBJ2-7; no clear D gene. V dropped 0 bases and J dropped 1 base, with 10 bases sitting between them. Germline CDR1 is LNHNV and CDR2 is YYDKDF (reference sequence). The CDR3 contains 15 residues. CDR3 sequence: CATSRDIGSSYEQYF. CDR3 nucleotides: TGTGCCACCAGCAGAGATATTGGCAGTTCCTACGAGCAGTACTTC.

In this sample, this clone turned up once. The V call is TRBV28, the J call TRBJ1-4; weak D call: TRBD1 (5 bases). Germline-derived CDR1 and CDR2 are MDHEN and SYDVKM. The CDR3 length is 15 residues. V dropped 3 bases and J dropped 8 bases, with 16 bases sitting between them. The CDR3 loop reads CASSLFGQGGEKLFF. Written as DNA, the CDR3 is TGTGCCAGCAGTTTGTTTGGGCAGGGAGGCGAAAAACTGTTTTTT. Supplemented by reference TRBV28 and TRBJ1-4, the full variable domain reads DVKVTQSSRYLVKRTGEKVFLECVQDMDHENMFWYRQDPGLGLRLIYFSYDVKMKEKGDIPEGYSVSREKKERFSLILESASTNQTSMYLCASSLFGQGGEKLFFGSGTQLSVL.

The chain combines TRBV9 with TRBJ1-4; no clear D. Germline CDR1 SGDLS, CDR2 YYNGEE. The CDR3 length is 15 residues. V was trimmed by 0 bases and J by 0 bases, leaving 6 bases between them. The DNA for the CDR3 is TGTGCCAGCAGCGTAGCGGGTGCAACTAATGAAAAACTGTTTTTT. Its protein product is CASSVAGATNEKLFF.

V gene TRBV29-1 combines with J gene TRBJ2-7; possibly TRBD1 for D (5 bases). Germline CDR1 SQVTM, CDR2 ANQGSEA. The CDR3 sequence is 13 residues long. Trimming took 6 bases from V and 0 from J, leaving 12 bases between them. CDR3 coding DNA: TGCAGCGTGACAGATCCTTACTCCTACGAGCAGTACGTC. This translates into CSVTDPYSYEQYV.

This clone occurred once. This chain uses TRBV6-1 with TRBJ1-5, with 7 bases lining up with TRBD1. Germline V gene data show CDR1 as MNHNS and CDR2 as SASEGT. The CDR3 is 15 amino acids. The junction had 4 bases not matched to a gene; V was cut back by 2 bases and J by 3 bases. The CDR3 region is CASSEIQGSNQPQHF. CDR3 bases: TGTGCCAGCAGTGAAATACAGGGGTCCAATCAGCCCCAGCATTTT.

The V call is TRBV28, the J call TRBJ2-2; D is unresolved. The ends were cut back, 2 bases at V and 4 bases at J, with 8 bases in the middle. The CDR3 is 14 residues long. In germline, CDR1 is MDHEN, CDR2 SYDVKM. The CDR3 bases are TGTGCCAGCAGTTTACGTAGTATCACCGGGGAGCTGTTTTTT. As protein: CASSLRSITGELFF.

Here the CDR3 reads CASSFPGQGAREQYF. The CDR3 nucleotides read TGTGCCAGCAGCTTCCCGGGACAGGGGGCCCGCGAGCAGTACTTC. V usage is TRBV7-2 and J usage is TRBJ2-7; the match to TRBD1 covers 12 bases. This CDR3 has 15 amino acids. With 3 bases clipped from V and 6 bases from J, the junction kept 6 bases outside the gene matches. CDR1 SGHTA and CDR2 FQGNSA come from the germline V gene.

This clone was seen just once. CDR3 bases: TGTGCCAGCAGCCCCGGGACGCCTGTGGAGACCCAGTACTTC. Translating gives CASSPGTPVETQYF. This rearrangement joins TRBV5-6 to TRBJ2-5; D assignment may be TRBD1 or TRBD2 (5 bases each). The CDR3 extends over 14 amino acids. Germline lookup yields CDR1 SGHDT and CDR2 YYEEEE. Between the trimmed V and J ends, which lost 4 bases and 5 bases, there was a span of 15 bases.

This clone was seen a handful of times. The chain combines TRBV30 with TRBJ1-1, with D unclear. The CDR3 has 11 amino acids. The germline gives CDR1 GTSNPN, CDR2 SVGIG (reference sequence). Trimming left V 4 bases short and J 1 base short, with 4 bases between. The CDR3 region is CAWKGNTEAFF. In DNA, the CDR3 is TGTGCCTGGAAGGGGAACACTGAAGCTTTCTTT.

V is TRBV5-6 and J is TRBJ1-2, with a tentative D call TRBD1 (6 bases). The CDR3 sequence is 13 residues long. V was trimmed by 3 bases and J by 4 bases, leaving 10 bases between them. Looked up from germline, CDR1 is SGHDT and CDR2 is YYEEEE. CDR3 DNA sequence: TGTGCCAGCAGCTCCAGGGGAGGCTATGGCTACACCTTC. Amino acid sequence: CASSSRGGYGYTF.

The rearrangement links TRBV6-1 to TRBJ2-2; 8 nucleotides agree with TRBD2. The germline CDR1 and CDR2 sequences are MNHNS and SASEGT. The CDR3 totals 17 residues. V trimming: 3 bases; J trimming: 1 base; junction bases outside the gene matches: 7. CDR3 nucleotide sequence: TGTGCCAGCAGTGATAGGCTAGCGGGCGAGAACACCGGGGAGCTGTTTTTT. Amino acid sequence: CASSDRLAGENTGELFF.

This rearrangement joins TRBV11-2 to TRBJ2-1; TRBD1 agrees at 8 bases. Trimming took 4 bases from V and 9 from J; bases not matched to a gene: 8. The CDR3 covers 14 residues. Looked up from germline, CDR1 is SGHAT and CDR2 is FQNNGV. CDR3 sequence: CASSSIPQGGEQFF. In nucleotides, the CDR3 is TGTGCCAGCAGCTCGATCCCACAGGGGGGTGAGCAGTTCTTC.

The CDR3 coding sequence is TGTGCCAGCAGTTTAGGGCTAGGGAGCGAGCAGTACTTC. Translating gives CASSLGLGSEQYF. The rearrangement links TRBV27 to TRBJ2-7; tentative D call: TRBD2 (5 bases). Germline lookup yields CDR1 MNHEY and CDR2 SMNVEV (reference sequence). V was cut by 2 bases and J by 6 bases, with 11 bases left in between. This CDR3 has 13 residues.

V is TRBV9 and J is TRBJ2-2; the D gene is possibly TRBD1 (6 bases). The CDR3 is made up of 17 amino acids. CDR1 SGDLS and CDR2 YYNGEE come from the germline V gene. V was trimmed by 2 bases and J by 2 bases, leaving 16 bases between them. This CDR3 reads CASSVPMDRPNTGELFF. CDR3 sequence (DNA): TGTGCCAGCAGCGTCCCAATGGACAGACCTAACACCGGGGAGCTGTTTTTT.

The chain recombines TRBV5-1 with TRBJ1-6; 7 bases align to TRBD1. Trimming cost V 7 bases and J 7 bases; bases outside gene matches: 29. Germline assignment: CDR1 SGHRS and CDR2 YFSETQ. The CDR3 runs 21 residues. CDR3 nucleotides: TGCGCCAGCGTCCCCTCCTCTCGACAGGGCTTAGAGGGATTGCGGAATTCACCCCTCCACTTT. Protein sequence: CASVPSSRQGLEGLRNSPLHF.

The CDR3 protein is CASSYDGGGSQPQHF. The CDR3 coding sequence is TGTGCCAGCAGTTACGACGGGGGGGGGAGTCAGCCCCAGCATTTT. The chain links TRBV6-5 to TRBJ1-5; a possible D gene is TRBD1 (5 bases). CDR1 is MNHEY and CDR2 is SVGAGI in the germline V gene. CDR3 size: 15 residues. V lost 2 bases to trimming and J lost 6 bases, with 14 bases between them.

The genes are TRBV27 and TRBJ2-7, with TRBD2 identical over 8 bases. The germline gives CDR1 MNHEY, CDR2 SMNVEV (reference sequence). V was clipped by 3 bases and J by 7 bases; unmatched bases: 2. The CDR3 extends over 12 amino acids. The CDR3 is CASSFVAGEQYF. As DNA, the CDR3 is TGTGCCAGCAGTTTCGTAGCGGGGGAGCAGTACTTC.